Here is one T cell receptor beta chain with its context. Its specificity is not known. Clones were read by immunoSEQ multiplex PCR, and TCRdb kept only the in-frame ones, dropping some. The sample includes about 8,100 clones, 50% to 75% seen only once; the top ten take roughly 7%. The sample is drawn from a study of CXCR4 blockade with PD-1 therapy in pancreatic cancer. Findings of the study overall: Frequent tumor clones were encoded by many distinct rearrangements, suggesting shared antigens. Tumor clonality averaged about 0.15 versus 0.049 in healthy blood, not predicting survival.

Patients who provided the archived tumor blocks had not received neoadjuvant therapy before surgery. The J segment lost 5 bases and the V segment lost 1 base, leaving 8 bases of the junction unmatched. The germline CDR1 and CDR2 sequences are KGHSH and LQKENI. This CDR3 is built from 16 residues. Source material: tumor tissue. This TCR was sampled from a human donor with pancreatic ductal adenocarcinoma. V and J are TRBV18 and TRBJ2-7; 10 positions agree with TRBD1. CDR3 nucleotides: TGTGCCAGCTCACCACAAGTGACAGGGGGCTTCAACGAGCAGTACTTC. Its translation: CASSPQVTGGFNEQYF. The full variable domain, in which reference TRBV18 and TRBJ2-7 provide the parts outside the CDR3, is NAGVMQNPRHLVRRRGQEARLRCSPMKGHSHVYWYRQLPEEGLKFMVYLQKENIIDESGMPKERFSAEFPKEGPSILRIQQVVRGDSAAYFCASSPQVTGGFNEQYFGPGTRLTVT.